This T cell receptor (beta chain) was captured in a study of Ad26.COV2.S vaccination and SARS-CoV-2 variants. Study context: Once or twice, 56 days apart, Ad26.COV2.S was delivered intramuscularly.

The CDR3 runs 15 residues. Germline loops: CDR1 MNHNY, CDR2 SVGAGI (reference sequence). Only in-frame clones appear in the TCRdb table, and some are missing; sequencing was by immunoSEQ multiplex PCR. The sample has fewer than 500,000 clones, roughly 88% seen once. A remark on this clone: A junction boundary mismatches the germline segment, possibly from a read error.

Specified treatment: roughly 18 received Ad26.COV2.S at low or high dose, single or two shots; a few received placebo; per-sample allocation not given. Specimen acquisition occurred on day 63 following the initial vaccine or placebo injection. The V call is TRBV6-6, the J call TRBJ2-4; maybe TRBD1 (6 bases). The TCR sequence derives from a person between 18 and 59 years old who received the Ad26.COV2.S COVID-19 vaccine or a placebo. The source was peripheral blood, collected in a trial of Ad26.COV2.S vaccine versus placebo. The CDR3 protein is CASSSPQGATNIQYF. The CDR3 region has the DNA TGTGCCAGCAGTTCCCCACAGGGAGCCACAAACATTCAGTACTTC.